Below are 14 T cell receptor beta chains sequenced from a single sample in a study of blood T cell repertoires in COVID-19. Repertoires were generated with immunoSEQ multiplex PCR, while TCRdb's copy carries only in-frame clones and drops some. The table shows 80,000 or so clones, with roughly 81% occurring only once. The sequencing input was peripheral blood. Receptors originate from a man in his sixties with COVID-19, enrolled during active disease.

The chain has TRBV28 and TRBJ1-2, with 9 bases identical to TRBD1. Trimming at V came to 8 bases and at J to 5 bases, leaving 6 bases not matched to a gene. This CDR3 is 13 amino acids long. The germline V gene encodes CDR1 MDHEN and CDR2 SYDVKM. CDR3 sequence reads: CASVTGGAYGYTF. The CDR3 DNA sequence: TGTGCCAGCGTTACAGGGGGCGCGTATGGCTACACCTTC.

The chain's CDR3 is CASGTSLGNTIYF. Written as DNA, the CDR3 is TGTGCCAGCGGGACATCCCTAGGAAACACCATATATTTT. The rearrangement links TRBV6-5 to TRBJ1-3; D is possibly TRBD1 (6 bases). Germline assignment: CDR1 MNHEY and CDR2 SVGAGI. The CDR3 has 13 residues. Trimming cost V 8 bases and J 4 bases, with 12 bases left between them.

CDR3 sequence: CASGFGTGGSREQYF. Here the CDR3 DNA reads TGTGCTAGTGGTTTTGGGACAGGGGGAAGTCGCGAGCAGTACTTC. The rearrangement uses TRBV12-5 and TRBJ2-7, with 11 bases fitting TRBD1. CDR1 is LGHNT and CDR2 is FRNRAP in the germline V gene. The CDR3 is 15 amino acids. V shed 3 bases and J 6 bases; nucleotides not matched to a gene: 7.

The J gene is TRBJ1-2, the V gene TRBV29-1, with D perhaps matching TRBD1 (6 bases). The ends were cut back, 7 bases at V and 2 bases at J, with 8 bases in the middle. Germline lookup yields CDR1 SQVTM and CDR2 ANQGSEA. The CDR3 is 11 amino acids. The DNA of the CDR3 is TGCAGCGGGACAGTAAACTATGGCTACACCTTC. This encodes CSGTVNYGYTF.

The table lists this clone with a count of one. The CDR3 nucleotides read TGCAGTGCTAGTCCCGGAGAGGGAACCAAAAACATTCAGTACTTC. Its translation: CSASPGEGTKNIQYF. This chain links TRBV20-1 with TRBJ2-4, with D tentatively TRBD2 (5 bases). This CDR3 has 15 residues. Germline V gene data show CDR1 as DFQATT and CDR2 as SNEGSKA (reference sequence). V was trimmed by 3 bases and J by 2 bases, leaving 14 bases between them.

The V call is TRBV5-1, the J call TRBJ2-3; D gene ambiguous. Trimming took off 1 base at V and 2 bases at J, with 8 bases between the two ends. Germline V gives CDR1 SGHRS, CDR2 YFSETQ. The CDR3 covers 14 residues. This CDR3 is CASSLSGSTDTQYF. For the CDR3, the DNA is TGCGCCAGCAGCTTGTCAGGTTCCACAGATACGCAGTATTTT.

This clone was detected once. This chain connects TRBV25-1 to TRBJ2-7; 9 nucleotides agree with TRBD1. The germline V gene encodes CDR1 MGHDK and CDR2 SYGVNS. V trimming: 8 bases; J trimming: 2 bases; junction bases outside the gene matches: 7. The length of the CDR3 is 14 residues. The CDR3 sequence: CASGSGTGPYEQYF. CDR3 DNA sequence: TGTGCCAGCGGGTCCGGGACAGGGCCCTACGAGCAGTACTTC.

The chain employs TRBV6-6 and TRBJ1-2, with 7 bases matching TRBD1. V lost 7 bases and J lost 4; bases outside the gene matches: 12. In germline, CDR1 is MNHNY, CDR2 SVGAGI (reference sequence). CDR3 length equals 15 residues. CDR3 in DNA: TGTGCCAGCACCTCCGTGGAGGGGGCGGGCTATGGCTACACCTTC. Translating gives CASTSVEGAGYGYTF.

The chain joins TRBV11-2 to TRBJ2-1, with 13 bases fitting TRBD2. The CDR3 length is 16 residues. CDR1 SGHAT and CDR2 FQNNGV come from the germline V gene. The J segment lost 5 bases and the V segment lost 1 base, leaving 2 bases of the junction unmatched. CDR3 protein: CASSLAGLAGDNEQFF. DNA for the CDR3: TGTGCCAGCAGCTTAGCTGGACTAGCGGGGGACAATGAGCAGTTCTTC.

V and J are TRBV6-5 and TRBJ2-1; 8 bases are shared with TRBD2. This CDR3 has 14 residues. CDR1 and CDR2 from the germline V gene are MNHEY and SVGAGI. The junction had 5 bases not matched to a gene; V was cut back by 4 bases and J by 6 bases. The CDR3: CASSSGLEGNEQFF. The CDR3 region has the DNA TGTGCCAGCAGTTCGGGACTAGAGGGCAATGAGCAGTTCTTC.

The CDR3: CASSLMGTGVSPLHF. In DNA form, the CDR3 reads TGTGCCAGCAGCTTAATGGGGACAGGGGTTTCACCCCTCCACTTT. The gene calls are TRBV7-3 and TRBJ1-6, with 10 bases that match TRBD1. The CDR3 has 15 residues. J lost 9 bases, V lost 1 base, and 3 bases had no gene match. Germline CDR1 reads SGHTA; CDR2 reads FQGTGA.

J is TRBJ2-7 and V is TRBV7-6, with 8 nucleotides matching TRBD2. The CDR3 length is 17 residues. The V gene end was trimmed by 5 bases and the J gene end by 5 bases; junction bases not matched to a gene: 17. Germline V gene data show CDR1 as SGHVS and CDR2 as FNYEAQ. The CDR3 DNA is TGTGCCAGCAGCAGCCCCTGGCGGAAGCGGGAGAGTAACGAGCAGTACTTC. Residues: CASSSPWRKRESNEQYF.

V and J are TRBV12-3 or TRBV12-4 and TRBJ2-2; a possible D gene is TRBD2 (5 bases). The CDR3 is made up of 13 amino acids. The V end was cut by 4 bases, the J end by 6 bases, with 9 bases between. In DNA form, the CDR3 reads TGTGCCAGCAGTTCGGTGCGGGCCGGGGAGCTGTTTTTT. It encodes CASSSVRAGELFF.

The genes are TRBV28 and TRBJ2-1; 11 bases are a match to TRBD2. The germline V gene has CDR1 MDHEN and CDR2 SYDVKM. The CDR3 spans 14 residues. V lost 6 bases to trimming and J lost 4 bases; unmatched junction nucleotides: 2. As DNA, the CDR3 is TGTGCCAGCAGAACTAGCGGGGGTTACAATGAGCAGTTCTTC. The encoded protein is CASRTSGGYNEQFF.